Listed below are T cell receptor beta chains from one sample, sequenced in a study of early stage breast cancer tumors. The data were produced by immunoSEQ multiplex PCR, yet TCRdb's version contains in-frame clones alone and is incomplete. The sample consists of 30,000 to 40,000 clones, under 80% of them appearing once. The sample taken for sequencing was blood. These receptors were collected from a person in their sixties with breast cancer. Both conserved end residues are part of each CDR3. Fields, in order: J gene, V gene, clone size, D gene, CDR3 protein, CDR3 DNA. A D gene is named only where the DNA matches it firmly. The size of a clone is reported for some rows only, either as once, few or many, or as a class for expanded clones.

>TRBJ1-3|TRBV9|medium-sized|NA
CASSVVGFGNTIYF
TGTGCCAGCAGCGTAGTGGGTTTCGGAAACACCATATATTTT
>TRBJ1-3|TRBV6-5|once|NA
CASSYRTGAYFPIYF
TGTGCCAGCAGTTACCGGACGGGGGCCTATTTCCCCATATATTTT
>TRBJ1-5|TRBV18|few|TRBD1
CASSFGQGNQPQHF
TGTGCCAGCTCATTCGGACAGGGAAATCAGCCCCAGCATTTT
>TRBJ1-4|TRBV19|NA|NA
CASRSRNPYEKLFF
TGTGCCAGTAGGTCGCGGAACCCCTATGAAAAACTGTTTTTT
>TRBJ1-6|TRBV11-2|NA|NA
CASSTTTLPFATLHF
TGTGCCAGCAGCACCACCACCCTCCCGTTCGCCACCCTCCACTTT
>TRBJ1-5|TRBV21-1|NA|NA
CASSAHAGAGNQPQHF
TGTGCCAGCAGCGCCCATGCAGGGGCGGGCAATCAGCCCCAGCATTTT
>TRBJ1-2|TRBV5-1|NA|TRBD1
CASSVGQGSSGYTF
TGCGCCAGCAGCGTTGGACAGGGTTCCTCTGGCTACACCTTC
>TRBJ1-1|TRBV19|few|NA
CASTSLSRGTEAFF
TGTGCCAGTACCTCCCTGTCCCGAGGTACTGAAGCTTTCTTT
>TRBJ1-1|TRBV19|NA|NA
CASSIQGGMNTEAFF
TGTGCCAGTAGTATTCAGGGTGGTATGAACACTGAAGCTTTCTTT
>TRBJ1-4|TRBV27|NA|NA
CASSLSGNDNEKLFF
TGTGCCAGCAGTTTATCCGGGAATGATAATGAAAAACTGTTTTTT
>TRBJ1-2|TRBV19|few|TRBD1
CASRDRGQGYTF
TGTGCCAGTAGGGACAGGGGGCAAGGCTACACCTTC
>TRBJ2-3|TRBV11-2|few|NA
CASSLDWRQYF
TGTGCCAGCAGCCTCGACTGGCGGCAGTATTTT
>TRBJ2-1|TRBV7-3|NA|TRBD2
CASSLYPGGPYNEQFF
TGTGCCAGCAGCTTATATCCGGGGGGTCCCTACAATGAGCAGTTCTTC
>TRBJ1-3|TRBV28|NA|TRBD1
CASLSLGTGRHTIYF
TGTGCCAGTCTCTCGCTTGGGACAGGGAGACACACCATATATTTT
>TRBJ1-1|TRBV7-6|few|NA
CASSADTNTEAFF
TGTGCCAGCAGCGCGGACACCAACACTGAAGCTTTCTTT
>TRBJ2-5|TRBV28|few|NA
CASLEHRGWGKTQYF
TGTGCCAGCCTAGAACATAGGGGGTGGGGGAAGACCCAGTACTTC
>TRBJ1-5|TRBV19|NA|NA
CATKAGGEGSNQPQHF
TGTGCCACCAAGGCGGGGGGCGAGGGGAGCAATCAGCCCCAGCATTTT
>TRBJ1-1|TRBV6-1|NA|NA
CASSPTGRNTEAFF
TGTGCCAGCAGCCCCACAGGGAGGAACACTGAAGCTTTCTTT
>TRBJ2-2|TRBV2|NA|TRBD2
CASSETSGGTNTGELFF
TGTGCCAGCAGCGAGACGTCGGGGGGGACAAACACCGGGGAGCTGTTTTTT
>TRBJ1-5|TRBV7-8|NA|NA
CASSLAYGVAQPQHF
TGTGCCAGCAGCTTAGCGTACGGGGTTGCTCAGCCCCAGCATTTT
>TRBJ1-4|TRBV15|few|NA
CATSRDEKLFF
TGTGCCACCAGCAGAGATGAAAAACTGTTTTTT
>TRBJ2-7|TRBV12-5|few|TRBD2
CASGTGGLAVSEMYEQYF
TGTGCTAGTGGTACGGGGGGACTAGCGGTTAGTGAGATGTACGAGCAGTACTTC
>TRBJ2-7|TRBV10-3|few|TRBD1
CAIRPGQGGGEQYF
TGTGCCATCAGACCGGGACAGGGCGGGGGAGAGCAGTACTTC
>TRBJ2-7|TRBV2|NA|NA
CASSGRYEQYF
TGTGCCAGCAGTGGCCGATACGAGCAGTACTTC